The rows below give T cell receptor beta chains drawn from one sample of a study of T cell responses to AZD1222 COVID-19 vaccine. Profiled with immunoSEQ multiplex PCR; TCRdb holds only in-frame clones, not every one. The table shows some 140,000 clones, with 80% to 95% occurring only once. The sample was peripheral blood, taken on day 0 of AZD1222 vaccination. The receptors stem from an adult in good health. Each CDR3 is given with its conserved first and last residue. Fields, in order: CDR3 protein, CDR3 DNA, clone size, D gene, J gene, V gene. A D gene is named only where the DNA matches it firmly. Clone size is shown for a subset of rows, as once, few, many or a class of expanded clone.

CASSLGDRGGNTIYF	TGCGCCAGCAGCTTGGGGGACAGGGGAGGAAACACCATATATTTT	-	TRBD1	TRBJ1-3	TRBV5-1
CASSLGADTQYF	TGCGCCAGCAGCTTGGGGGCAGATACGCAGTATTTT	-	-	TRBJ2-3	TRBV5-1
CASRTVGTGAELAYEQYF	TGTGCCAGCAGGACAGTCGGGACAGGCGCTGAGCTGGCCTACGAGCAGTACTTC	-	TRBD1	TRBJ2-7	TRBV28
CASTLLASVKGELFF	TGTGCCAGCACCCTACTAGCGTCAGTTAAGGGGGAGCTGTTTTTT	-	TRBD2	TRBJ2-2	TRBV28
CASSYTVAPGSSYEQYF	TGTGCCAGCAGTTACACGGTTGCACCTGGAAGCTCCTACGAGCAGTACTTC	-	-	TRBJ2-7	TRBV27
CASSLPMGQGLHF	TGTGCCAGCAGCTTACCAATGGGACAGGGGCTCCACTTT	-	TRBD1	TRBJ1-6	TRBV11-2
CASSLTGTVNSPLHF	TGCGCCAGCAGCCTTACCGGGACAGTGAATTCACCCCTCCACTTT	-	TRBD1	TRBJ1-6	TRBV4-1
CASSRGQPNQPQHF	TGTGCCAGCAGTCGCGGACAGCCGAATCAGCCCCAGCATTTT	once	-	TRBJ1-5	TRBV6-2/TRBV6-3
CASSNFRGPTFQPQHF	TGCGCCAGCAGCAATTTCAGGGGGCCCACTTTCCAGCCCCAGCATTTT	-	TRBD1	TRBJ1-5	TRBV4-3
CASSYRSRGWGEKLFF	TGCGCCAGCAGCTACCGCTCTCGGGGATGGGGGGAAAAACTGTTTTTT	-	-	TRBJ1-4	TRBV5-1
CASSLVGDTEAFF	TGTGCCAGCAGCTTGGTAGGTGACACTGAAGCTTTCTTT	once	-	TRBJ1-1	TRBV5-5
CASSQAGVNTEAFF	TGTGCCAGCAGCCAAGCGGGAGTGAACACTGAAGCTTTCTTT	-	-	TRBJ1-1	TRBV3-1/TRBV3-2
CASSIKETQYF	TGTGCCAGCAGCATAAAAGAGACCCAGTACTTC	-	-	TRBJ2-5	TRBV5-6
CATGLDLASYGYTF	TGTGCCACCGGCCTGGATCTTGCTTCCTATGGCTACACCTTC	-	-	TRBJ1-2	TRBV6-5
CASSVAGRNEQFF	TGTGCCAGCAGCGTAGCGGGGAGGAATGAGCAGTTCTTC	-	-	TRBJ2-1	TRBV9
CASSPPGGHTIYF	TGTGCCAGCAGCCCCCCTGGAGGACACACCATATATTTT	-	-	TRBJ1-3	TRBV7-3
CASSPPPSLAGGLSGNTIYF	TGTGCCAGCTCACCCCCCCCCTCGTTGGCAGGGGGGCTCTCTGGAAACACCATATATTTT	once	TRBD1	TRBJ1-3	TRBV18
CASSPPSGTANTIYF	TGTGCCAGCTCACCACCTTCCGGGACGGCAAACACCATATATTTT	-	-	TRBJ1-3	TRBV18
CASSQGRDSPLHF	TGTGCCAGCAGCCAAGGCAGGGATTCACCCCTCCACTTT	-	-	TRBJ1-6	TRBV4-2
CASSFNRGLITEAFF	TGCGCCAGCAGCTTTAACAGGGGGTTGATCACTGAAGCTTTCTTT	-	TRBD1	TRBJ1-1	TRBV5-1
CASSPADRGGNEQFF	TGTGCCAGCAGCCCCGCGGACAGGGGCGGCAATGAGCAGTTCTTC	-	TRBD1	TRBJ2-1	TRBV3-1/TRBV3-2
CAWSGYEQYF	TGTGCCTGGAGTGGATACGAGCAGTACTTC	-	-	TRBJ2-7	TRBV30
CASSRSGPMYEQYF	TGTGCCAGCAGCCGAAGCGGGCCCATGTACGAGCAGTACTTC	-	-	TRBJ2-7	TRBV6-5
CASSPGQDYEQYF	TGTGCCAGCAGCCCTGGGCAGGACTACGAGCAGTACTTC	once	-	TRBJ2-7	TRBV5-6
CASSERKGYGYTF	TGTGCCAGCAGTGAAAGAAAAGGCTATGGCTACACCTTC	-	-	TRBJ1-2	TRBV2
CASRDYRNEQFF	TGTGCCAGCAGGGACTACCGGAATGAGCAGTTCTTC	once	-	TRBJ2-1	TRBV6-5
CASSSLFFQETQYF	TGTGCCAGCAGTTCCCTGTTCTTCCAAGAGACCCAGTACTTC	-	-	TRBJ2-5	TRBV27
CASSHGGGGYTF	TGTGCCAGCAGTCACGGAGGAGGTGGCTACACCTTC	-	-	TRBJ1-2	TRBV6-2/TRBV6-3
CACALTGGNSPLHF	TGTGCCTGCGCCCTGACAGGGGGGAATTCACCCCTCCACTTT	-	TRBD1	TRBJ1-6	TRBV30
CASGLATSGIGLVPEQYF	TGTGCTAGTGGTTTGGCGACTAGCGGGATAGGGCTCGTTCCCGAGCAGTACTTC	once	TRBD2	TRBJ2-7	TRBV12-5
CASGALRQPQHF	TGTGCCTCCGGGGCACTCAGGCAGCCCCAGCATTTT	-	-	TRBJ1-5	TRBV12-3/TRBV12-4
CATSRERGGLGYEQYF	TGTGCCACCAGCAGAGAGAGAGGGGGACTAGGGTACGAGCAGTACTTC	-	TRBD2	TRBJ2-7	TRBV15
CASSFLAGENEQFF	TGCGCCAGCAGCTTTTTGGCCGGGGAGAATGAGCAGTTCTTC	-	-	TRBJ2-1	TRBV5-1
CASSASGGTQAFF	TGTGCCAGCAGCGCCTCTGGGGGGACCCAAGCTTTCTTT	-	-	TRBJ1-1	TRBV7-3
CASSLQGAQDTF	TGTGCCAGCAGTTTACAGGGGGCGCAAGACACCTTC	once	TRBD1	TRBJ1-2	TRBV28
CASTPGWGSGNTIYF	TGTGCCTCGACACCGGGATGGGGCTCTGGAAACACCATATATTTT	-	-	TRBJ1-3	TRBV2
CASSQAEGTSAPLHF	TGCGCCAGCAGCCAAGCGGAGGGTACCTCGGCACCCCTCCACTTT	-	-	TRBJ1-6	TRBV4-1
CALRGGTTLNYGYTF	TGTGCCCTTAGGGGAGGGACGACTTTAAACTATGGCTACACCTTC	few	-	TRBJ1-2	TRBV28
CASLTLGRQETQYF	TGTGCCAGCCTTACCCTAGGGAGGCAAGAGACCCAGTACTTC	-	-	TRBJ2-5	TRBV2
CASSLARGGQDTQYF	TGTGCCAGCAGCTTGGCGCGGGGGGGTCAAGATACGCAGTATTTT	-	TRBD2	TRBJ2-3	TRBV5-4
CASSIQGLNQPQHF	TGTGCCAGCAGTATACAGGGTCTCAATCAGCCCCAGCATTTT	many	-	TRBJ1-5	TRBV28
CASSLRTGSTDTQYF	TGTGCCAGCAGCTTAAGGACGGGTAGCACAGATACGCAGTATTTT	-	-	TRBJ2-3	TRBV9
CASSSGTAYLETQYF	TGCGCCAGCAGCTCAGGGACAGCCTATTTGGAGACCCAGTACTTC	once	TRBD1	TRBJ2-5	TRBV5-1
CASRNLGDEQFF	TGTGCCAGTCGCAATCTGGGCGATGAGCAGTTCTTC	-	-	TRBJ2-1	TRBV6-5
CASKLSQGKIF	TGTGCCAGCAAACTAAGCCAGGGGAAAATCTTC	-	-	TRBJ2-1	TRBV6-6
CASSFVGNTYEQYF	TGTGCCAGCAGCTTTGTTGGCAACACCTACGAGCAGTACTTC	-	-	TRBJ2-7	TRBV11-3
CASSRSQTGTYEQYF	TGTGCCAGCAGTCGCAGCCAGACTGGAACCTACGAGCAGTACTTC	-	-	TRBJ2-7	TRBV6-5
CASSEIGTGRRGYTF	TGTGCCAGCAGTGAAATAGGAACAGGGCGGCGGGGCTACACCTTC	-	-	TRBJ1-2	TRBV2
CASSLLAKGNTIYF	TGTGCCAGCAGCTTGCTGGCAAAAGGAAACACCATATATTTT	-	-	TRBJ1-3	TRBV5-6
CASSLGGTGGQNIQYF	TGTGCCAGCAGCTTAGGGGGGACAGGGGGACAAAACATTCAGTACTTC	once	TRBD1	TRBJ2-4	TRBV7-2
CASTYFCYTF	-	-	-	TRBJ1-2	TRBV21-1
CASSQDFGTDSEKLFF	TGCGCCAGCAGCCAAGATTTTGGAACAGACAGCGAAAAACTGTTTTTT	-	-	TRBJ1-4	TRBV4-3
CASSSRPGDRFKDFF	TGCGCCAGCAGCTCCCGGCCAGGGGATCGATTTAAGGATTTCTTT	-	-	TRBJ1-1	TRBV5-1
CASGFFQGRDSNQPQHF	TGTGCTAGTGGTTTTTTTCAGGGAAGGGATAGCAATCAGCCCCAGCATTTT	-	-	TRBJ1-5	TRBV12-5
CASSSAPGQDYEQYF	TGCGCCAGCAGCTCAGCCCCGGGACAGGACTACGAGCAGTACTTC	-	TRBD1	TRBJ2-7	TRBV5-1
CASSLDGQGNTEAFF	TGCGCCAGCAGCCTGGACGGACAGGGGAACACTGAAGCTTTCTTT	-	TRBD1	TRBJ1-1	TRBV5-1
CASSGRNYGYTF	TGTGCCAGCTCGGGGAGAAACTATGGCTACACCTTC	-	-	TRBJ1-2	TRBV18